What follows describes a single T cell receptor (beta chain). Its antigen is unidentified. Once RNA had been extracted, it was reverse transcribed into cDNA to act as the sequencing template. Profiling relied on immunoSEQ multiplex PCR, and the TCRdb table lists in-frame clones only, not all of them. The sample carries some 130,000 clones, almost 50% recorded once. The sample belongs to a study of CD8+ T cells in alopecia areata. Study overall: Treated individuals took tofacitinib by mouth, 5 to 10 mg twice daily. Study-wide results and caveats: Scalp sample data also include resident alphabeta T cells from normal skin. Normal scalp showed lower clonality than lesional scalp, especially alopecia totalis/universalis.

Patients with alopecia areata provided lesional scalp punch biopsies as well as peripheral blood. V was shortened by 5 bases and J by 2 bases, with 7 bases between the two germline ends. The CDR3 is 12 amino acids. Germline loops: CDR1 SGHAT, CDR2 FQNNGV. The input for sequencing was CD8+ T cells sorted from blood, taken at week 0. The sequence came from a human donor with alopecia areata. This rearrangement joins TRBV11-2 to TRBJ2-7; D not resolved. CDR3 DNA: TGTGCCAGCAGCGACTCCCCCTACGAGCAGTACTTC. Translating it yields CASSDSPYEQYF. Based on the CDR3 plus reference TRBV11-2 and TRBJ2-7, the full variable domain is EAGVAQSPRYKIIEKRQSVAFWCNPISGHATLYWYQQILGQGPKLLIQFQNNGVVDDSQLPKDRFSAERLKGVDSTLKIQPAKLEDSAVYLCASSDSPYEQYFGPGTRLTVT.